This T cell receptor (beta chain) was found in a study of CD4 T cells in relation to SARS-CoV-2 and coronaviruses. The overall study: The HLA restriction of the shared crossreactive spike epitopes was mapped. Study-wide findings and caveats: Pre-pandemic and post-infection samples never came from the same donor. The assay detects memory recall responses, not culture-primed primary responses.

Comment on this clone: Its antigen is unidentified.

Uncultured naive and memory CD4+ T cells supplied DNA for deep TCR-beta sequencing. Method: immunoSEQ multiplex PCR; TCRdb's copy keeps in-frame clones and lacks some. Among tens of thousands of clones listed, 86% were seen once. The unexposed donors gave CD4+ T cells in 2011-2018, prior to COVID-19. V was shortened by 1 base and J by 0 bases, with 5 bases between the two germline ends. CDR3 length: 14 amino acids. Germline-derived CDR1 and CDR2 are SGHRS and YFSETQ. The receptor was isolated from a human donor in good health. This chain uses TRBV5-1 with TRBJ1-3, with unresolved D. Sequenced: memory CD4+ T cells from PBMCs. The CDR3 nucleotides are TGCGCCAGCAGCTTGACTTCCTCTGGAAACACCATATATTTT. Translating it yields CASSLTSSGNTIYF.